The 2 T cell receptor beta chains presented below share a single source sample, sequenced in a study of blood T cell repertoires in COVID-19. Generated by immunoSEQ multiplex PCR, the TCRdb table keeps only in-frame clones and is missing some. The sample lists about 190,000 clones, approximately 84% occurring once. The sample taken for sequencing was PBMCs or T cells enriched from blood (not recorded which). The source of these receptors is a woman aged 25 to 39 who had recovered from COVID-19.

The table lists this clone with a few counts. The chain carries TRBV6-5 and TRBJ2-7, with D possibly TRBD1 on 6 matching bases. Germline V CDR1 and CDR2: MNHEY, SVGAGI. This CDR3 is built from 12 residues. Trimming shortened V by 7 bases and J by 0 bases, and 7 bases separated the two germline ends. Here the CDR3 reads CASKGVSYEQYV. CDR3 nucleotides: TGTGCCAGCAAGGGGGTCTCCTACGAGCAGTACGTC.

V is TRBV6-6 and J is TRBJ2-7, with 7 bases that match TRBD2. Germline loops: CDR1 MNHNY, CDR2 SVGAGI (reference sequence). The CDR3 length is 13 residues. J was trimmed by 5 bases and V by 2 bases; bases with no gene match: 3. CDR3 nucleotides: TGTGCCAGCAGTTACGTGGGGGGGAACGAGCAGTACGTC. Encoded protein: CASSYVGGNEQYV.